This is a list of T cell receptor beta chains from one sample in a study of tumor T cells in aggressive B-cell lymphoma. Sequenced by immunoSEQ multiplex PCR; TCRdb stores in-frame clones only, minus some. The sample records around 4,000 clones, roughly 82% being singletons. Material for sequencing was tumor tissue. These TCRs come from an adult with diffuse large B cell lymphoma. Both conserved end residues are part of each CDR3. D genes are given only for firm matches. Only some rows state a clone size, as once, few, many or a class for expanded clones.

>TRBJ1-2|TRBV5-1|TRBD1|few
TGCGCCAGCAGCTTGGACAGGGGCGGCTATGGCTACACCTTC
CASSLDRGGYGYTF
>TRBJ2-1|TRBV4-2|TRBD2|NA
TGTGCCAGCAGCCAAGCGCTAGCGGGGGGACCGGCCTACAATGAGCAGTTCTTC
CASSQALAGGPAYNEQFF
>TRBJ2-7|TRBV2|NA|NA
TGTGCCAGCAGTGACCAGGGTGGTCTGTACGAGCAGTACTTC
CASSDQGGLYEQYF
>TRBJ2-1|TRBV9|NA|NA
TGTGCCAGCAGCAGAGGCACTCCTTGGTACAATGAGCAGTTCTTC
CASSRGTPWYNEQFF
>TRBJ1-1|TRBV7-6|NA|NA
TGTGCCAGCAGCTTAGACAGGAACACTGAAGCTTTCTTT
CASSLDRNTEAFF
>TRBJ2-7|TRBV6-1|TRBD2|NA
TGTGCCAGCAGTGAAGGTCGGGGAGGGCCCACCTACGAGCAGTACTTC
CASSEGRGGPTYEQYF
>TRBJ2-7|TRBV1|NA|few
TGCACCAGCAGCCAACCCGCGGGAGGGACCTACGAGCAGTACTTC
CTSSQPAGGTYEQYF
>TRBJ2-2|TRBV4-2|NA|NA
TGTGCCAGCAGCCAAGTAGGGGGGGCTGGAGTCGGGGAGCTGTTTTTT
CASSQVGGAGVGELFF
>TRBJ2-7|TRBV11-1|NA|NA
TGTGCCGGCAGCTTAGGACGGCAGGGTACCCTCTACGAGCAGTACTTC
CAGSLGRQGTLYEQYF
>TRBJ2-7|TRBV10-2|NA|NA
TGCGCCAGCAGTGAATCACAGGCGCTTTACGAGCAGTACTTC
CASSESQALYEQYF
>TRBJ1-5|TRBV28|NA|NA
TGTGCCAGCAACTCGGACGGGGGCAATCAGCCCCAGCATTTT
CASNSDGGNQPQHF
>TRBJ1-1|TRBV4-1|NA|NA
TGCGCCAGCAGCCAAGACCGTCGCGGGACTGAAGCTTTCTTT
CASSQDRRGTEAFF
>TRBJ1-1|TRBV11-3|NA|few
TGTGCCAGCAGCTTAGGAGCTGGGGAGGGGGACACTGAAGCTTTCTTT
CASSLGAGEGDTEAFF
>TRBJ2-7|TRBV2|NA|few
TGTGTCAGCAGTGATGTCGGGACTTACTCCTACGAGCAGTACTTC
CVSSDVGTYSYEQYF
>TRBJ2-7|TRBV27|TRBD1|NA
TGTGCCAGCTCAACAGGGGTCTACGAGCAGTACTTC
CASSTGVYEQYF
>TRBJ2-1|TRBV28|NA|NA
TGTGCCAGCGGGTTGCTCCTAGCGCCGAGCTCCTACAATGAGCAGTTCTTC
CASGLLLAPSSYNEQFF
>TRBJ2-1|TRBV2|TRBD2|NA
TGTGCCAGCAGTGGGGAGGGTTACAATGAGCAGTTCTTC
CASSGEGYNEQFF
>TRBJ2-5|TRBV5-6|TRBD1|NA
TGTGCCAGCAGCTCACCGGGACAGGGTTGGGAGACCCAGTACTTC
CASSSPGQGWETQYF
>TRBJ2-1|TRBV27|NA|NA
TGTGCCAGCAGTTGGGGCCTCAACAATGAGCAGTTCTTC
CASSWGLNNEQFF
>TRBJ1-4|TRBV29-1|TRBD1|NA
TGCAGCGGGAACAGGGGGCAGGGTGAAAAACTGTTTTTT
CSGNRGQGEKLFF
>TRBJ2-7|TRBV19|NA|NA
TGTGCCAGTAGTATTAGTCCTCGAGGGACATATTCCTACGAGCAGTACTTC
CASSISPRGTYSYEQYF
>TRBJ2-4|TRBV14|NA|NA
TGTGCCAGCAGCCAAGATTTTGACAATAAAAACATTCAGTACTTC
CASSQDFDNKNIQYF
>TRBJ2-5|TRBV5-6|NA|NA
TGTGCCAGCAGCCCCTCGGCTAGCGCCGGCACCCAGTACTTC
CASSPSASAGTQYF
>TRBJ1-2|TRBV27|TRBD1|NA
TGTGCCAGCAGTCCAACAGGGGACTATGGCTACACCTTC
CASSPTGDYGYTF
>TRBJ2-1|TRBV5-1|TRBD1|NA
TGCGCCAGCAGCTTGGGACAGGGCTACAATGAGCAGTTCTTC
CASSLGQGYNEQFF
>TRBJ2-1|TRBV14|TRBD2|NA
TGTGCCAGCAGCCAAAAAGCCCCGGGACTAGCGGACAATGAGCAGTTCTTC
CASSQKAPGLADNEQFF
>TRBJ2-2|TRBV27|TRBD1|NA
TGTGCCAGCAGTTTGGGACAGGGTTTCACCGGGGAGCTGTTTTTT
CASSLGQGFTGELFF
>TRBJ2-3|TRBV19|NA|once
TGTGCCAGTAGTAGGGCAGTTAGCACAGATACGCAGTATTTT
CASSRAVSTDTQYF
>TRBJ1-2|TRBV5-1|NA|NA
TGCGCCAGCAGCTTGCCCCCGCGGAAAGGGGAAGCTAACTATGGCTACACCTTC
CASSLPPRKGEANYGYTF
>TRBJ1-3|TRBV7-2|NA|NA
TGTGCCAGCAGCTTAGCCCCGCAGGCTGGAAACACCATATATTTT
CASSLAPQAGNTIYF
>TRBJ1-1|TRBV7-8|TRBD1|NA
TGTGCCAGCAGCCCGGGGACAGGCATGAACACTGAAGCTTTCTTT
CASSPGTGMNTEAFF
>TRBJ1-2|TRBV19|TRBD1|NA
TGTGCCAGTAGCAAGACAGGGTACGGCTACACCTTC
CASSKTGYGYTF
>TRBJ1-4|TRBV2|NA|NA
TGTGCCAGCAACGCGATAGAGGGTAATGAAAAACTGTTTTTT
CASNAIEGNEKLFF
>TRBJ2-5|TRBV11-1|TRBD2|few
TGTGCCAGCAGCTTAGGTAGCAGGGGACTAGAAGAGACCCAGTACTTC
CASSLGSRGLEETQYF
>TRBJ2-7|TRBV7-9|NA|NA
TGTGCCAGCAGCTTCGCCGGAAGAGGATACGAGCAGTACTTC
CASSFAGRGYEQYF
>TRBJ2-3|TRBV7-2|NA|once
TGTGCCAGCAGCGCCTACTGGGGGAGCGGGCGGGCCCATACGCAGTATTTT
CASSAYWGSGRAHTQYF
>TRBJ1-2|TRBV28|NA|NA
TGTGCCAGCAGTTCACGGGGCAGGGGAATTGGCTACACCTTC
CASSSRGRGIGYTF
>TRBJ2-7|TRBV6-6|TRBD2|NA
TGTGCCAGCCGCGGGACTAGCTCGTACGAGCAATACTTC
CASRGTSSYEQYF
>TRBJ2-3|TRBV9|NA|NA
TGTGCCAGCAGCCCCCAGGCCCGGTCAGATACGCAGTATTTT
CASSPQARSDTQYF
>TRBJ2-7|TRBV4-1|NA|NA
TGCGCCAGCAGCCCCGCTCCTACGACAGGCACCTACGAGCAGTACTTC
CASSPAPTTGTYEQYF
>TRBJ2-1|TRBV11-2|NA|NA
TGTGCCAGCAGCTCGGGACTGCCCTCCTACAATGAGCAGTTCTTC
CASSSGLPSYNEQFF
>TRBJ2-5|TRBV28|NA|NA
TGTGCCAGCAGCCCCGTTGGCAGAGAGACCCAGTACTTC
CASSPVGRETQYF
>TRBJ2-1|TRBV6-1|TRBD1|NA
TGTGCCAGCAGTGAACGGCGGGCAGGGGGATACAATGAGCAGTTCTTC
CASSERRAGGYNEQFF
>TRBJ2-1|TRBV14|TRBD2|once
TGTGCCAGCAGCCGGGGACTAGCGGGAGGGCCGTTCTTC
CASSRGLAGGPFF
>TRBJ1-1|TRBV28|TRBD1|few
TGTGCCAGCAGTTTATACAGGGGAGGAGGCACTGAAGCTTTCTTT
CASSLYRGGGTEAFF
>TRBJ2-7|TRBV4-1|TRBD1|once
TGCGCCAGCAGCCCCGACCGGGACAGGGACCACGAGCAGTACTTC
CASSPDRDRDHEQYF
>TRBJ2-1|TRBV2|TRBD1|NA
TGTGCCAGCAGCTCGCTAGGGACAGGGGAAGCGGATGAGCAGTTCTTC
CASSSLGTGEADEQFF
>TRBJ2-2|TRBV7-6|TRBD2|NA
TGTGCCAGCAGCTTAGTACAGTTAGCGGGAGGAAATGCCGGGGAGCTGTTTTTT
CASSLVQLAGGNAGELFF
>TRBJ2-3|TRBV5-1|TRBD2|NA
TGCGCCAGCAGCTTTAAGCGGGGGGGCTTTGATACGCAGTATTTT
CASSFKRGGFDTQYF
>TRBJ2-7|TRBV7-9|TRBD1|NA
TGTGCCAGCAGCAGACAGGGTTACGAGCAGTACTTC
CASSRQGYEQYF
>TRBJ2-7|TRBV6-5|TRBD1|once
TGTGCCAGCAGCTCAACGACAGGGGTACCCTACGAGCAGTACTTC
CASSSTTGVPYEQYF
>TRBJ1-1|TRBV28|TRBD1|once
TGTGCCAGCAGCCCCGGACAGGACAACACTGAAGCTTTCTTT
CASSPGQDNTEAFF
>TRBJ1-2|TRBV2|NA|NA
TGTGCCAGCAAAGACAGTAACTATGGCTACACCTTC
CASKDSNYGYTF